This is a list of T cell receptor beta chains from one sample in a study of CD8 T cells in ankylosing spondylitis. MiXCR, applied by TCRdb to the 5' RACE reads, yields one record per CDR3 protein. The sample consists of 200,000 to 250,000 distinct CDR3 sequences, approximately 11% of them appearing once. Material: blood, either unsorted or a sorted T cell fraction (not recorded which). Source of these receptors: a male donor with ankylosing spondylitis or in good health (not recorded which). The CDR3 runs from the conserved cysteine through the conserved F or W. Each record gives: J gene, clone size, D gene, V gene, CDR3 DNA, CDR3 protein. D genes are given only for firm matches. Clone sizes are given selectively: once, few, many, or a class where the clone is expanded.

TRBJ2-2	many	-	TRBV5-1	TGCGCCAGCAGCCCGCTTAAGGAGGGCGGGGAGCTGTTTTTT	CASSPLKEGGELFF
TRBJ2-3	-	-	TRBV5-1	TGCGCCAGCAGCTTGGTGTGGGCAGATACGCAGTATTTT	CASSLVWADTQYF
TRBJ2-1	-	TRBD2	TRBV11-2	TGTGCCAGCAGCCCGCACCAACTGGGACTAGGAATGAGGGAGCAGTTCTTC	CASSPHQLGLGMREQFF
TRBJ2-3	-	-	TRBV27	TGTGCCAGCAGTTCCCTACGCGGGTCTGACACAGATACGCAGTATTTT	CASSSLRGSDTDTQYF
TRBJ2-5	many	-	TRBV12-3/TRBV12-4	TGTGCCAGCAGGCGGAGACAAGAGACCCAGTACTTC	CASRRRQETQYF
TRBJ1-2	many	-	TRBV4-2	TGTGCCAGCAGCCACATTCTCGGGGGAGGGAGTGGCTACACCTTC	CASSHILGGGSGYTF
TRBJ1-1	-	-	TRBV7-9	TGTGCCAGCAGCTTAGGCCCCGGGGTTGTGGCTTTCTTT	CASSLGPGVVAFF
TRBJ1-1	many	-	TRBV5-6	TGTGCCAGCAGCGCTCAAAAACCCGGCAACACTGAAGCTTTCTTT	CASSAQKPGNTEAFF
TRBJ2-3	many	-	TRBV5-1	TGCGCCAGCAGAGTCGCCGCCAGGGAAGATACGCAGTATTTT	CASRVAAREDTQYF
TRBJ2-1	many	-	TRBV5-1	TGCGCCAGCAGCTTAATTATAGACGAGAGTGAGCAGTTCTTC	CASSLIIDESEQFF
TRBJ1-5	many	TRBD1	TRBV27	TGTGCCAGCAGTTCCGGGACAGGGGGAGGACAGCCCCAGCATTTT	CASSSGTGGGQPQHF
TRBJ2-1	many	-	TRBV11-2	TGTGCCAGCAGCTTAGTAGAGAGGGGCGTTGGGTCCTACAATGAGCAGTTCTTC	CASSLVERGVGSYNEQFF
TRBJ2-2	once	-	TRBV6-6	TGTGCCAGCAGCCAACGGGTTGCCGGGGAGCTGTTTTTT	CASSQRVAGELFF
TRBJ2-1	many	-	TRBV5-1	TGCGCCAGCAGCCGGGTGAGGGCGGCAGTGCTCTCCTCCTACAATGAGCAGTTCTTC	CASSRVRAAVLSSYNEQFF
TRBJ1-2	-	TRBD1	TRBV27	TGTGCCAGCAGTTCCCTCGTTCAGGGGGCACGGAACTATGGCTACACCTTC	CASSSLVQGARNYGYTF
TRBJ2-3	few	-	TRBV7-9	TGTGCCAGCAGCCCTCAGAGACCGGTTGGCACAGATACGCAGTATTTT	CASSPQRPVGTDTQYF
TRBJ2-7	many	-	TRBV7-8	TGTGCCAGCAGATCGAGGGTTAGGGACGAGCAGTACTTC	CASRSRVRDEQYF
TRBJ1-4	-	TRBD1	TRBV6-1	TGTGCCAGCAGTGTGGACAGGGACGCTGAAAAACTGTTTTTT	CASSVDRDAEKLFF
TRBJ2-2	-	TRBD2	TRBV7-9	TGTGCCAGCAGCTCCCGACTAGCGGGGGGACTGAACACCGGGGAGCTGTTTTTT	CASSSRLAGGLNTGELFF
TRBJ2-5	-	-	TRBV5-1	TGCGCCAGCAGCGGGACGGCACCAAAAGAGACCCAGTACTTC	CASSGTAPKETQYF
TRBJ1-1	few	TRBD1	TRBV20-1	TGCAGTGCTCCGAAAGGGACAGGGTTGAACACTGAAGCTTTCTTT	CSAPKGTGLNTEAFF
TRBJ2-1	-	TRBD2	TRBV12-3/TRBV12-4	TGTGCCAGCAGTTCCGACTGGCGGGGGGGCGATGAGCAGTTCTTC	CASSSDWRGGDEQFF
TRBJ2-1	few	TRBD2	TRBV27	TGTGCCAGCAGTTTACTAGCGGGAACCTACAATGAGCAGTTCTTC	CASSLLAGTYNEQFF
TRBJ2-7	-	-	TRBV15	TGTGCCACCAGCACAGACGGACAAAACGACTACGAGCAGTACTTC	CATSTDGQNDYEQYF
TRBJ2-7	-	-	TRBV27	TGTGCCAGCAGTTTAGGTGAGGCCCCCTACGAGCAGTACTTC	CASSLGEAPYEQYF
TRBJ2-3	many	TRBD1	TRBV12-3/TRBV12-4	TGTGCCAGCAGCCGCCGGGGACAGGCCTTCACAGATACGCAGTATTTT	CASSRRGQAFTDTQYF
TRBJ2-3	-	TRBD2	TRBV4-2	TGTGCCATCAGCCAAGAGAGCGGGAGCGGTTCAGATACGCAGTATTTT	CAISQESGSGSDTQYF
TRBJ2-3	many	TRBD2	TRBV20-1	TGCAGTGCTTCAGGACTAGCGGGGGGCCGCACAGATACGCAGTATTTT	CSASGLAGGRTDTQYF
TRBJ2-5	-	-	TRBV6-6	TGTGCCAGCAGGGACTTTCCAGAGACCCAGTACTTC	CASRDFPETQYF
TRBJ2-5	-	-	TRBV7-9	TGTGCCAGCAGCTTATTCACAGAGACCCAGTACTTC	CASSLFTETQYF
TRBJ1-1	many	TRBD1	TRBV5-1	TGCGCCAGCAGCTTGGGTGGGACAGAGTACACTGAAGCTTTCTTT	CASSLGGTEYTEAFF
TRBJ1-2	few	-	TRBV7-2	TGTGCCAGCAGTTATCCTGGGATTATCCCCTATGGCTACACCTTC	CASSYPGIIPYGYTF
TRBJ2-5	few	TRBD2	TRBV11-2	TGTGCCAGCAGCTTAGTCTACACTAGCGGGAACCAAGAGACCCAGTACTTC	CASSLVYTSGNQETQYF
TRBJ2-3	many	-	TRBV28	TGTGCCAGCACCCTGACGGAGAACACAGATACGCAGTATTTT	CASTLTENTDTQYF
TRBJ2-3	many	-	TRBV7-3	TGTGCCAGCAGCTCCAACAGGGGCACAGATACGCAGTATTTT	CASSSNRGTDTQYF
TRBJ2-6	-	-	TRBV5-1	TGCGCCAGCAGCTTGATAGGGACGAGCTCTGGGGCCAACGTCCTGACTTTC	CASSLIGTSSGANVLTF
TRBJ2-5	few	TRBD1	TRBV12-3/TRBV12-4	TGTGCCAGCAGTCCCTACAATCAGGGGGCGAAGACCCAGTACTTC	CASSPYNQGAKTQYF
TRBJ2-1	many	TRBD2	TRBV10-3	TGTGCCATCAGTGAGGCGACACTAGCGAATGAGCAGTTCTTC	CAISEATLANEQFF
TRBJ2-2	many	TRBD2	TRBV5-1	TGCGCCAGCAGCTTGGTTGGTGCGGGAGGGCCGAGTACCGGGGAGCTGTTTTTT	CASSLVGAGGPSTGELFF
TRBJ1-1	many	-	TRBV20-1	TGCAGTGCTAGGCGTTTTATGAACACTGAAGCTTTCTTT	CSARRFMNTEAFF
TRBJ2-7	many	-	TRBV28	TGTGCCAGCAGTTTATTGTTCGGGACGAACTCCTACGAGCAGTACTTC	CASSLLFGTNSYEQYF
TRBJ2-3	-	-	TRBV5-6	TGTGCCAGCAGTCGCGAGGGGGATACGCAGTATTTT	CASSREGDTQYF